This is a list of T cell receptor beta chains from one sample in a study of blood T cell repertoires in COVID-19. Sequencing used immunoSEQ multiplex PCR; TCRdb keeps in-frame clones, though not all of them. The sample includes about 89,000 clones, approximately 86% of them seen just once. The sample was peripheral blood. The receptor set was obtained from a man older than 75 with active or convalescent COVID-19. CDR3s include the opening cysteine and the closing phenylalanine or tryptophan. Each record gives: CDR3 protein, D gene, J gene, V gene. The D gene is left open where the match is weak.

CDR3aa: CASSQGAGGYEQYF
d_gene: TRBD2
j_gene: TRBJ2-7
v_gene: TRBV3-1/TRBV3-2

CDR3aa: CASSHTPLAGGETQYF
d_gene: TRBD2
j_gene: TRBJ2-5
v_gene: TRBV6-2/TRBV6-3

CDR3aa: CASSLWASGLGGEQFF
d_gene: TRBD2
j_gene: TRBJ2-1
v_gene: TRBV5-5

CDR3aa: CASSELTRDNEQFF
d_gene: .
j_gene: TRBJ2-1
v_gene: TRBV2

CDR3aa: CASSPSQGAVNQPQHF
d_gene: TRBD1
j_gene: TRBJ1-5
v_gene: TRBV18

CDR3aa: CASSERELQPSYGYTF
d_gene: .
j_gene: TRBJ1-2
v_gene: TRBV6-1

CDR3aa: CATSRGAVTEAFF
d_gene: .
j_gene: TRBJ1-1
v_gene: TRBV15

CDR3aa: CASTSPGFRETQYF
d_gene: .
j_gene: TRBJ2-5
v_gene: TRBV28

CDR3aa: CAIRDPGTENTGELFF
d_gene: TRBD1
j_gene: TRBJ2-2
v_gene: TRBV10-3

CDR3aa: CASSFFVLAGDFPDTQYF
d_gene: TRBD2
j_gene: TRBJ2-3
v_gene: TRBV5-6

CDR3aa: CASSDRVSYEQYF
d_gene: TRBD1
j_gene: TRBJ2-7
v_gene: TRBV5-4

CDR3aa: CASSRQGSYEQYF
d_gene: TRBD1
j_gene: TRBJ2-7
v_gene: TRBV14

CDR3aa: CASSTDRGSTDTQYF
d_gene: TRBD1
j_gene: TRBJ2-3
v_gene: TRBV19

CDR3aa: CASKALDTQYF
d_gene: .
j_gene: TRBJ2-3
v_gene: TRBV2

CDR3aa: CASSLGGDPYEQYF
d_gene: .
j_gene: TRBJ2-7
v_gene: TRBV5-1

CDR3aa: CASSYSGGGREQYF
d_gene: TRBD2
j_gene: TRBJ2-7
v_gene: TRBV6-2/TRBV6-3

CDR3aa: CASSDKEGKDTEAFF
d_gene: .
j_gene: TRBJ1-1
v_gene: TRBV25-1

CDR3aa: CASSYSGTIEGYNEQFF
d_gene: TRBD2
j_gene: TRBJ2-1
v_gene: TRBV6-2/TRBV6-3

CDR3aa: CASRTGQGGGREETQYF
d_gene: TRBD1
j_gene: TRBJ2-5
v_gene: TRBV2

CDR3aa: CASSLDSYEAFF
d_gene: .
j_gene: TRBJ1-1
v_gene: TRBV5-6

CDR3aa: CASSEGGLSQPQHF
d_gene: .
j_gene: TRBJ1-5
v_gene: TRBV6-1

CDR3aa: CATSRVTGANNEQFF
d_gene: .
j_gene: TRBJ2-1
v_gene: TRBV15

CDR3aa: CASRTVNQPQHF
d_gene: .
j_gene: TRBJ1-5
v_gene: TRBV6-6

CDR3aa: CASSQSSQVNQPQHF
d_gene: .
j_gene: TRBJ1-5
v_gene: TRBV4-2

CDR3aa: CASSTIANTEAFF
d_gene: .
j_gene: TRBJ1-1
v_gene: TRBV19

CDR3aa: CASSLIREGELFF
d_gene: .
j_gene: TRBJ2-2
v_gene: TRBV5-8

CDR3aa: CASSFAVPSYNEQFF
d_gene: .
j_gene: TRBJ2-1
v_gene: TRBV5-6

CDR3aa: CASNQGGAGYIYEQYF
d_gene: .
j_gene: TRBJ2-7
v_gene: TRBV5-6

CDR3aa: CASSPPTGGGYTQYF
d_gene: .
j_gene: TRBJ2-3
v_gene: TRBV18

CDR3aa: CASKSSGNTIYF
d_gene: .
j_gene: TRBJ1-3
v_gene: TRBV6-5

CDR3aa: CASSLGGNENSYEQYF
d_gene: .
j_gene: TRBJ2-7
v_gene: TRBV5-1

CDR3aa: CASSPGGETQYF
d_gene: .
j_gene: TRBJ2-5
v_gene: TRBV19

CDR3aa: CASDPVGVNQPQHF
d_gene: .
j_gene: TRBJ1-5
v_gene: TRBV2

CDR3aa: CASSEALTGPYNEQFF
d_gene: .
j_gene: TRBJ2-1
v_gene: TRBV6-1

CDR3aa: CASSPGTGEYQPQHF
d_gene: TRBD1
j_gene: TRBJ1-5
v_gene: TRBV27

CDR3aa: CASSPDLQETQYF
d_gene: .
j_gene: TRBJ2-5
v_gene: TRBV5-4

CDR3aa: CASSEDMGRTEAFF
d_gene: .
j_gene: TRBJ1-1
v_gene: TRBV25-1

CDR3aa: CASSDRTGVTAPLHF
d_gene: TRBD1
j_gene: TRBJ1-6
v_gene: TRBV6-2/TRBV6-3

CDR3aa: CASRTGPWSPLHF
d_gene: TRBD1
j_gene: TRBJ1-6
v_gene: TRBV19

CDR3aa: CASRTMAGGHNEQFF
d_gene: TRBD2
j_gene: TRBJ2-1
v_gene: TRBV7-6

CDR3aa: CASSLDPQADTQYF
d_gene: .
j_gene: TRBJ2-3
v_gene: TRBV11-3

CDR3aa: CANGTVFHNSPLHF
d_gene: TRBD1
j_gene: TRBJ1-6
v_gene: TRBV6-5

CDR3aa: CASIRPGQGIYEQYF
d_gene: TRBD1
j_gene: TRBJ2-7
v_gene: TRBV6-5

CDR3aa: CASSLMVAGGELFF
d_gene: .
j_gene: TRBJ2-2
v_gene: TRBV28

CDR3aa: CASSVDGLNQPQHF
d_gene: .
j_gene: TRBJ1-5
v_gene: TRBV18